Listed below are T cell receptor beta chains from one sample, sequenced in a study of blood T cell repertoires in COVID-19. Only in-frame clones appear in the TCRdb table, and some are missing; sequencing was by immunoSEQ multiplex PCR. Of about 71,000 clones listed, approximately 86% are singletons. Sample: peripheral blood. All receptors come from a man aged 50 to 59 with active COVID-19. CDR3s include the opening cysteine and the closing phenylalanine or tryptophan. D genes are given only for firm matches. The size of a clone is reported for some rows only, either as once, few or many, or as a class for expanded clones.

TGCGCCAGCAGCCAACCCCCGGGACTCCCCGAATTACCCACAGATACGCAGTATTTT,CASSQPPGLPELPTDTQYF,TRBJ2-3,NA,NA,TRBV23-1
TGTGCCAGCAGCTTACCTCCGGGACAGGGTATCCGAAACACCATATATTTT,CASSLPPGQGIRNTIYF,TRBJ1-3,TRBD1,NA,TRBV7-2
TGTGCCAGCAGTTACTCAAGCCCCGGGGAGCTGTTTTTT,CASSYSSPGELFF,TRBJ2-2,NA,NA,TRBV6-6
TGTGCCAGCTCACCGAGAGACAGGGTGGTTACTGAAGCTTTCTTT,CASSPRDRVVTEAFF,TRBJ1-1,TRBD1,NA,TRBV18
TGTGCCAGCACCGAACCTTTGGGCTATTCACCCCTCCACTTT,CASTEPLGYSPLHF,TRBJ1-6,NA,NA,TRBV6-5
TGTGCCAGCAGCCAAAGACAGAGCACCGGGGAGCTGTTTTTT,CASSQRQSTGELFF,TRBJ2-2,NA,NA,TRBV3-1/TRBV3-2
TGTGCCAGCAGTGTCAGGGAACCCTACGAGCAGTACTTC,CASSVREPYEQYF,TRBJ2-7,NA,few,TRBV2
TGCGCCAGCAGCTTAGGGGGAAGCTCCTACAATGAGCAGTTCTTC,CASSLGGSSYNEQFF,TRBJ2-1,NA,once,TRBV5-1
TGTGCCAGCACTAGGACAGGGGATCAGCCCCAGCATTTT,CASTRTGDQPQHF,TRBJ1-5,TRBD1,once,TRBV2
TGTGCCAGTAGAATGAACCTCTCCCCAGACTATGGCTACACCTTC,CASRMNLSPDYGYTF,TRBJ1-2,NA,NA,TRBV19
TGTGCCTGGAGTGGGCAGGGGGGTTCTCAGCCCCAGCATTTT,CAWSGQGGSQPQHF,TRBJ1-5,TRBD1,NA,TRBV30